The clone carrying this T cell receptor beta chain was recorded many times. The antigen is undetermined. TCRdb's copy holds only in-frame clones and misses some; the assay was immunoSEQ multiplex PCR. Here the sample spans roughly 10,000 clones, 28% being singletons. The CDR3 sequence is 15 residues long. Germline loops: CDR1 SGHNT, CDR2 YENEEA. V dropped 1 base and J dropped 6 bases, with 10 bases sitting between them. Treatment reported: randomized to nivolumab then ipilimumab (arm A) or the reverse (arm B). This specimen comes from a study of sequential checkpoint blockade in melanoma. Study summary: TCRβ was sequenced from DNA of 91 pretreatment tumors. After nivolumab or ipilimumab alone, approximately 22 patients had week-13 rebiopsies.

Findings and limits, study-wide: Pretreatment TIL clonality tracked with response in the nivolumab-first arm.

This chain joins TRBV11-3 and TRBJ1-6; tentative D call: TRBD1 (5 bases). This sample comprised tumor tissue (inferred from file names), obtained from a patient given nivolumab and ipilimumab in sequence. The sequence was obtained from a human donor with melanoma. The CDR3 here is CASSLGTGVNSPLHF. CDR3 DNA sequence: TGTGCCAGCAGCTTAGGTACAGGAGTTAATTCACCCCTCCACTTT.